The 30 T cell receptor beta chains below all came from one sample that was sequenced in a study of response to subunit inactivated influenza vaccine (dated by TCRdb to 2016 to 2019). The library was made by RT-PCR. TCRdb records Illumina HiSeq 2500 as the sequencer. The public reads were reprocessed in TCRdb via fastp at Q25 and MiXCR, keeping in-frame beta chains. Each record represents a unique CDR3 protein, reported with the most common genes and DNA among its rows. This sample holds hundreds of thousands of distinct CDR3 sequences; 15% to 17% were observed only once. The biggest ten clones account for about 9.9% of the sample. The specimen was PBMCs from blood, collected 11 to 12 days after vaccination. These receptors originate from a man aged 50 to 59 who received an inactivated influenza vaccine. Donor details come from another sample of the same person, matched by shared clones.

This clonotype was counted between two and nine times. The genes are TRBV25-1 and TRBJ2-3, with D perhaps matching TRBD1 or TRBD2 (5 bases each). V shed 6 bases and J shed 2 bases, with 15 bases lying between them. This CDR3 region has 15 residues. The germline V gene encodes CDR1 MGHDK and CDR2 SYGVNS. CDR3 bases: TGTGCCAGCAGAGGGTCGGGGCAGAACACAGATACGCAGTATTTT. Residues: CASRGSGQNTDTQYF.

The chain combines TRBV12-3 or TRBV12-4 with TRBJ1-1, with a possible D match to TRBD1 (5 bases). The germline V and J ends were trimmed by 6 bases and 10 bases, with 18 bases remaining between them. CDR3 size: 13 residues. CDR3: CASSIPGGTIAFF. CDR3 coding DNA: TGTGCCAGCAGCATCCCGGGGGGTACGATAGCTTTCTTT.

This clonotype was counted a few times. J is TRBJ2-1 and V is TRBV7-2, with a tentative D call TRBD2 (6 bases). The germline CDR1 and CDR2 sequences are SGHTA and FQGNSA. Trimming removed 1 base from V and 12 bases from J, with 10 bases in between. The CDR3 has 12 amino acids. The CDR3 sequence: CASSLGPSVQFF. In DNA form, the CDR3 reads TGTGCCAGCAGCTTAGGCCCTAGCGTGCAGTTCTTC.

Many counts were recorded for this clonotype. The chain links TRBV4-3 to TRBJ2-1, with 13 positions matching TRBD2. This CDR3 comprises 15 residues. CDR1 and CDR2 (germline): LGHNA, YSLEER. V shed 2 bases, J shed 9 bases, and the junction held 4 bases outside the gene matches. CDR3 in DNA: TGCGCCAGCAGCCAAACTAGCGGGGGGGCAGGTGAGCAGTTCTTC. Translation: CASSQTSGGAGEQFF.

There are many counts of this clonotype. This sequence joins TRBV20-1 and TRBJ2-1, with D perhaps being TRBD1 or TRBD2 (6 bases each). The V gene's germline CDR1 is DFQATT and CDR2 SNEGSKA (reference sequence). The V end was cut by 3 bases, the J end by 8 bases, with 14 bases between. This CDR3 region has 13 residues. The CDR3 sequence: CSARGLRTDEQFF. CDR3 DNA: TGCAGTGCTAGGGGACTCAGGACAGATGAGCAGTTCTTC.

Here the CDR3 DNA reads TGTGCTAGTGGTTTCTTCAATGGGAACACTGAAGCTTTCTTT. The encoded protein is CASGFFNGNTEAFF. The rearrangement links TRBV12-5 to TRBJ1-1, with no clear D. Trimming stripped 3 bases from V and 1 base from J, with 9 bases between. This CDR3 has 14 amino acids. Germline V gene lookup returns CDR1 LGHNT and CDR2 FRNRAP.

This clonotype was detected a few times. The chain uses TRBV28 and TRBJ1-2; possible D gene TRBD1, 6 bases. CDR3 length: 14 amino acids. Between the trimmed V and J ends, which lost 3 bases and 4 bases, there was a span of 12 bases. The germline gives CDR1 MDHEN, CDR2 SYDVKM. The CDR3 region has the DNA TGTGCCAGCAGTTTTCACAGGGAGGTCTATGGCTACACCTTC. This encodes CASSFHREVYGYTF.

V is TRBV28 and J is TRBJ1-5, with 8 bases matching TRBD1. V shed 4 bases and J 5 bases; nucleotides not matched to a gene: 7. The germline CDR1 and CDR2 sequences are MDHEN and SYDVKM. This CDR3 region has 15 residues. The CDR3 DNA sequence: TGTGCCAGCAGTTCGTCGGGGACAGGTTATCAGCCCCAGCATTTT. This gives the protein CASSSSGTGYQPQHF.

The chain recombines TRBV12-3 or TRBV12-4 with TRBJ1-2; the match to TRBD1 covers 9 bases. The V segment lost 9 bases and the J segment 6 bases; nucleotides outside the gene matches: 8. The CDR3 is 13 amino acids. The CDR3 reads CASSGTGLDGYTF. For the CDR3, the DNA is TGTGCCAGTTCCGGGACAGGGCTCGATGGCTACACCTTC.

This clonotype was observed a few times. The gene calls are TRBV6-1 and TRBJ2-5; TRBD1 or TRBD2 may be the D gene (6 bases each). The length of the CDR3 is 14 residues. V was pared by 7 bases and J by 1 base, with 13 bases between. Germline V gives CDR1 MNHNS, CDR2 SASEGT. The CDR3: CASTRGGSQETQYF. The CDR3 region has the DNA TGTGCCAGCACTAGAGGGGGGTCCCAAGAGACCCAGTACTTC.

The rearrangement links TRBV4-1 to TRBJ1-1; D uncertain. The length of the CDR3 is 12 residues. Looked up from germline, CDR1 is MGHRA and CDR2 is YSYEKL. Trimming shortened V by 1 base and J by 11 bases, and 11 bases separated the two germline ends. Here the CDR3 reads CASSQVGAGAFF. Written as DNA, the CDR3 is TGCGCCAGCAGCCAAGTCGGAGCGGGGGCTTTCTTT.

The J gene is TRBJ2-3, the V gene TRBV27; D is tentatively TRBD1 or TRBD2 (6 bases each). Trimming removed 11 bases from V and 1 base from J, with 13 bases in between. Germline loops: CDR1 MNHEY, CDR2 SMNVEV (reference sequence). The CDR3 is 13 amino acids. The DNA for the CDR3 is TGTGCCGCCAGGGGCGGGGGCACAGATACGCAGTATTTT. Translated, it gives CAARGGGTDTQYF.

This clonotype was recorded a few times. The V call is TRBV18, the J call TRBJ1-4, with D hard to call. Trimming removed 5 bases at V and 0 bases at J, with 13 bases between. Germline V lookup: CDR1 KGHSH, CDR2 LQKENI. This CDR3 has 16 residues. In DNA, the CDR3 is TGTGCCAGCTCAACGTCAGGTACCGCAACTAATGAAAAACTGTTTTTT. Its protein product is CASSTSGTATNEKLFF.

This clonotype was seen more than once but under ten times. This sequence joins TRBV28 and TRBJ1-4; TRBD1 matches 8 bases. Trimming at V came to 6 bases and at J to 8 bases, leaving 11 bases not matched to a gene. Germline CDR1 reads MDHEN; CDR2 reads SYDVKM. The CDR3 runs to 15 residues. The CDR3 nucleotides are TGTGCCAGCAGCCGCGGCAGGGGGCGCCGGGAAAAACTGTTTTTT. Amino acids: CASSRGRGRREKLFF.

Ten or more counts support this clonotype. The CDR3 DNA reads as TGTGCCAGCAGCTTAGAGACAGGGAGGGAGACCCAGTACTTC. Its protein product is CASSLETGRETQYF. The rearrangement links TRBV7-8 to TRBJ2-5; D is possibly TRBD1 (7 bases). V was clipped by 1 base and J by 5 bases, with 11 bases between them. This CDR3 comprises 14 residues. Germline V gene data show CDR1 as SGHVS and CDR2 as FQNEAQ.

This clonotype was observed a handful of times. CDR3 nucleotide sequence: TGTGCCAGCAGCCCGGGACCTACGTCGAATGAGCAGTTCTTC. Translated: CASSPGPTSNEQFF. V usage is TRBV7-9 and J usage is TRBJ2-1; D could derive from TRBD1 or TRBD2 (5 bases each). This CDR3 comprises 14 residues. CDR1 and CDR2 from the germline V gene are SEHNR and FQNEAQ (reference sequence). V was trimmed by 5 bases and J by 7 bases, leaving 15 bases between them. The complete variable domain, with remaining parts taken from reference TRBV7-9 and TRBJ2-1, reads DTGVSQNPRHKITKRGQNVTFRCDPISEHNRLYWYRQTLGQGPEFLTYFQNEAQLEKSRLLSDRFSAERPKGSFSTLEIQRTEQGDSAMYLCASSPGPTSNEQFFGPGTRLTVL.

CDR3 residues: CASSARGAEGYTF. In nucleotides, the CDR3 is TGTGCCAGCAGCGCTCGTGGTGCAGAGGGCTACACCTTC. The chain has TRBV7-9 and TRBJ1-2; no firm D call. CDR3 length equals 13 residues. The germline V gene encodes CDR1 SEHNR and CDR2 FQNEAQ (reference sequence). The V and J ends lost 5 bases and 8 bases respectively, with 15 bases between them. Based on the CDR3 plus reference TRBV7-9 and TRBJ1-2, the full variable domain is DTGVSQNPRHKITKRGQNVTFRCDPISEHNRLYWYRQTLGQGPEFLTYFQNEAQLEKSRLLSDRFSAERPKGSFSTLEIQRTEQGDSAMYLCASSARGAEGYTFGSGTRLTVV.

The chain uses TRBV5-1 and TRBJ2-6; maybe TRBD2 (5 bases). CDR1 SGHRS and CDR2 YFSETQ come from the germline V gene. CDR3 length: 18 residues. With 3 bases removed from V and 0 bases from J, the gap between germline ends came to 16 bases. In nucleotides, the CDR3 is TGCGCCAGCAGCTCTTTGGGCAGACTAAGCTCTGGGGCCAACGTCCTGACTTTC. The encoded protein is CASSSLGRLSSGANVLTF.

The V call is TRBV21-1, the J call TRBJ2-2; TRBD1 reflects the table's D call only, with no check against the DNA. TRBV21-1 is a documented pseudogene. The CDR3 runs 16 residues. Here the CDR3 DNA reads TGTGCCAGCAGCAATTTGTCAGGGGAAGGCGCCGGGGAGCTGTTTTTT. Amino acid sequence: CASSNLSGEGAGELFF.

This clonotype was found a few times. The rearrangement joins TRBV7-2 to TRBJ2-3, with 9 bases aligning to TRBD2. Germline CDR1 SGHTA, CDR2 FQGNSA. CDR3 length equals 14 residues. V lost 9 bases to trimming and J lost 1 base; unmatched junction nucleotides: 5. The CDR3 loop reads CASGTSSRTDTQYF. The CDR3 bases are TGTGCCAGTGGGACTAGCTCCCGCACAGATACGCAGTATTTT.

This clonotype was counted a few times. The CDR3: CASSLAFLASGGETQYF. The DNA for the CDR3 is TGTGCCAGCAGCTTAGCGTTTTTGGCTAGCGGCGGGGAGACCCAGTACTTC. This chain links TRBV7-2 with TRBJ2-5; 7 nucleotides align to TRBD2. Germline-derived CDR1 and CDR2 are SGHTA and FQGNSA. CDR3 length: 17 amino acids. Losses at the gene ends were 0 bases for V and 5 bases for J; bases not matched to a gene: 12. The full variable domain, rest sourced from reference TRBV7-2 and TRBJ2-5, is GAGVSQSPSNKVTEKGKDVELRCDPISGHTALYWYRQSLGQGLEFLIYFQGNSAPDKSGLPSDRFSAERTGGSVSTLTIQRTQQEDSAVYLCASSLAFLASGGETQYFGPGTRLLVL.

This rearrangement joins TRBV7-3 to TRBJ2-2; 7 bases fit TRBD1. The CDR3 is 16 amino acids. Looked up from germline, CDR1 is SGHTA and CDR2 is FQGTGA. V dropped 2 bases and J dropped 0; count of bases not matched to a gene: 3. CDR3 coding DNA: TGTGCCAGCAGCTTACCGGGACAGACGAACACCGGGGAGCTGTTTTTT. It specifies CASSLPGQTNTGELFF. Full variable domain (outside the CDR3, taken from reference TRBV7-3 and TRBJ2-2): GAGVSQTPSNKVTEKGKYVELRCDPISGHTALYWYRQSLGQGPEFLIYFQGTGAADDSGLPNDRFFAVRPEGSVSTLKIQRTERGDSAVYLCASSLPGQTNTGELFFGEGSRLTVL.

This clonotype has at least ten counts. The rearrangement uses TRBV4-1 and TRBJ2-7; D tentatively fits TRBD1 or TRBD2 (5 bases each). V was cut by 2 bases and J by 5 bases, with 16 bases left in between. This CDR3 has 15 amino acids. CDR1 is MGHRA and CDR2 is YSYEKL in the germline V gene. The CDR3 DNA sequence: TGCGCCAGCAGCCAAATTCTCACGGGACGCAACGAGCAGTACTTC. It specifies CASSQILTGRNEQYF.

Turning to this clonotype: A read error may be the cause here, since a much bigger clone is one base away. V is TRBV20-1 and J is TRBJ2-7, with 8 bases matching TRBD2. This CDR3 region has 16 residues. Germline V gives CDR1 DFQATT, CDR2 SNEGSKA (reference sequence). With V trimmed by 6 bases and J by 1 base, 14 bases remained unmatched. CDR3 residues: CSARGMAGGVSYEQYF. DNA for the CDR3: TGCAGTGCCAGGGGCATGGCGGGAGGCGTATCCTACGAGCAGTACTTC.

There are many counts of this clonotype. The chain has TRBV7-2 and TRBJ2-1; 7 positions agree with TRBD1. V lost 1 base and J lost 1; bases outside the gene matches: 1. Germline CDR1 is SGHTA and CDR2 is FQGNSA. This CDR3 comprises 15 residues. The CDR3 reads CASSLVGQSYNEQFF. The CDR3 coding sequence is TGTGCCAGCAGCTTAGTGGGACAGTCCTACAATGAGCAGTTCTTC.

The V call is TRBV5-6, the J call TRBJ2-7; unclear D gene. Germline CDR1 SGHDT, CDR2 YYEEEE. V lost 1 base to trimming and J lost 3 bases, with 8 bases between them. This CDR3 comprises 13 residues. CDR3 amino acids: CASSLLFSYEQYF. The CDR3 DNA follows: TGTGCCAGCAGCTTGTTGTTCAGCTACGAGCAGTACTTC.

This clonotype was counted only a few times. The V gene is TRBV15, the J gene TRBJ1-1, with 8 bases lining up with TRBD1. Germline CDR1 LNHNV, CDR2 YYDKDF (reference sequence). The CDR3 runs to 14 residues. Trimming removed 2 bases from V and 4 bases from J; junction bases left unmatched: 3. This chain's CDR3 is CATSRNRGGTEAFF. The CDR3 region has the DNA TGTGCCACCAGCAGAAACAGGGGGGGCACTGAAGCTTTCTTT.

This clonotype appeared a few times. The rearrangement links TRBV12-3 or TRBV12-4 to TRBJ1-5; TRBD1 matches 7 bases. This CDR3 has 14 residues. Germline trimming cut 5 bases from V and 3 bases from J; bases unmatched to any gene: 4. This CDR3 reads CASSRGTVNQPQHF. The CDR3 bases are TGTGCCAGCAGTCGAGGGACAGTCAATCAGCCCCAGCATTTT.

This chain uses TRBV2 with TRBJ2-2, with 8 bases that match TRBD2. Germline values: CDR1 SNHLY, CDR2 FYNNEI. V lost 7 bases, J lost 0 bases, and 7 bases stayed unmatched. The CDR3 consists of 16 residues. This chain's CDR3 is CASMNQRGPNTGELFF. CDR3 DNA sequence: TGTGCCAGCATGAACCAGCGGGGGCCGAACACCGGGGAGCTGTTTTTT.

The chain employs TRBV6-2 or TRBV6-3 and TRBJ2-7; TRBD1 might be the D (6 bases). The V and J ends lost 6 bases and 2 bases respectively, with 20 bases between them. The CDR3 is made up of 16 amino acids. Per germline, CDR1 MNHEY and CDR2 SVGEGT. CDR3 nucleotide sequence: TGTGCCAGCAGCAAACAGGGACCTCCGAACCCCTACGAGCAGTACTTC. Protein: CASSKQGPPNPYEQYF.